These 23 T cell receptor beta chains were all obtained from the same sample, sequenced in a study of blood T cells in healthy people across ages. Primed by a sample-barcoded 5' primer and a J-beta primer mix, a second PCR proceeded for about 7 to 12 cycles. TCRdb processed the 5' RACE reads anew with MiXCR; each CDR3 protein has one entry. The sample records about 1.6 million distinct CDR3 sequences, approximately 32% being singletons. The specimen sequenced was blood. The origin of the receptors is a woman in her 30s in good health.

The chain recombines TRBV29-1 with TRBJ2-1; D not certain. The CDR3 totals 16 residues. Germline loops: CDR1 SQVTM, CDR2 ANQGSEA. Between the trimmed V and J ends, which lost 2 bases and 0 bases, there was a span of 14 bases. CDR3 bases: TGCAGCGTTGAAACGGCCGAACCTAGCTCCTACAATGAGCAGTTCTTC. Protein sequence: CSVETAEPSSYNEQFF.

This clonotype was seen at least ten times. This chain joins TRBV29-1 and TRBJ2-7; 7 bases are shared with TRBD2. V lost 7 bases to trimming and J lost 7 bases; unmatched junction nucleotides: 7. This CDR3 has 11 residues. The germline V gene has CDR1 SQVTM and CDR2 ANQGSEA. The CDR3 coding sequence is TGCAGCGCGGGGGGTGCTGGAGAGCAGTACTTC. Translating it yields CSAGGAGEQYF.

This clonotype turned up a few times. The CDR3 reads CAISELNEQFF. The CDR3 DNA reads as TGTGCCATCAGTGAGCTCAATGAGCAGTTCTTC. The chain is built from TRBV10-3 and TRBJ2-1; D remains ambiguous. Trimming pared 2 bases from V and 6 bases from J, leaving 2 bases between. The CDR3 is made up of 11 amino acids. Germline values: CDR1 ENHRY, CDR2 SYGVKD.

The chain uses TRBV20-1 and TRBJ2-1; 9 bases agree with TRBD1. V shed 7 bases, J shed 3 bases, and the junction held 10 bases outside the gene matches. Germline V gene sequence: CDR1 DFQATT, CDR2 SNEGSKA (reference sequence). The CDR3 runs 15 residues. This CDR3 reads CSVPYDRGIYNEQFF. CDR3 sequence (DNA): TGCAGTGTACCATACGACAGGGGGATCTACAATGAGCAGTTCTTC.

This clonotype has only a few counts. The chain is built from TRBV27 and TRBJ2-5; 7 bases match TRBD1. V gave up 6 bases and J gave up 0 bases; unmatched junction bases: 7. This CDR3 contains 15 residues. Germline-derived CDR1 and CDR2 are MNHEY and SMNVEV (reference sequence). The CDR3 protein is CASRRQGSYQETQYF. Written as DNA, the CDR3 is TGTGCCAGCAGAAGACAGGGTTCCTACCAAGAGACCCAGTACTTC.

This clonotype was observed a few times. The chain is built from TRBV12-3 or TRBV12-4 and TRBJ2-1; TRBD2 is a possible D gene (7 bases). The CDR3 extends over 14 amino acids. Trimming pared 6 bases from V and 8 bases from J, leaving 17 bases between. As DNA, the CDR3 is TGTGCCAGCAGCAACACTGGGGGGGGCGATGAGCAGTTCTTC. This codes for CASSNTGGGDEQFF.

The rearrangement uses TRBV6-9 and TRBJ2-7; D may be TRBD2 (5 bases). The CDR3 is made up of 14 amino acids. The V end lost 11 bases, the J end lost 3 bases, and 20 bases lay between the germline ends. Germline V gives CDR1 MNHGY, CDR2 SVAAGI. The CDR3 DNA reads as TGTGCCCTCACGGGGTCGAACAGACACTACGAGCAGTACTTC. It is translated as CALTGSNRHYEQYF.

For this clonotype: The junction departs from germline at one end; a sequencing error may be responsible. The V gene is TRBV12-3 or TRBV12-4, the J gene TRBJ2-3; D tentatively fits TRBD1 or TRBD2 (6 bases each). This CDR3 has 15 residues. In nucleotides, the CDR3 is TGTGCCAGCAGCCCCTTTGGGGGGCGCACAGATGCGCAGTATTTT. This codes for CASSPFGGRTDAQYF.

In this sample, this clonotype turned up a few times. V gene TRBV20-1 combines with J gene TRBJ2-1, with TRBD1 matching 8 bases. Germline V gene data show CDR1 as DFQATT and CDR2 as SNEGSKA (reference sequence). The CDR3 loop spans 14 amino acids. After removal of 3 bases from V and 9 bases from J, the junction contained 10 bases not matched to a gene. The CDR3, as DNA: TGCAGTGCTAGGGGGGACAGGAGGTCAGGTGAGCAGTTCTTC. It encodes CSARGDRRSGEQFF.

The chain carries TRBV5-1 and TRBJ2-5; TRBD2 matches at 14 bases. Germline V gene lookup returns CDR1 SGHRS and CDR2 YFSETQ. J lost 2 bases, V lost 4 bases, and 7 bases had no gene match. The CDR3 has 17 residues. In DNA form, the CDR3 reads TGCGCCAGCAGCAAGGGACTAGCGGGGGAGGGTCAAGAGACCCAGTACTTC. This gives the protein CASSKGLAGEGQETQYF.

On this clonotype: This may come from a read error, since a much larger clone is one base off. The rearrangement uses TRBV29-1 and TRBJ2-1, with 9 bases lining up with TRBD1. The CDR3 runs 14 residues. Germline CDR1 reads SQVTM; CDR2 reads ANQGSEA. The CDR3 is CGGQDRGSYNEQFF. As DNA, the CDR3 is TGCGGCGGGCAGGACAGGGGATCCTACAATGAGCAGTTCTTC.

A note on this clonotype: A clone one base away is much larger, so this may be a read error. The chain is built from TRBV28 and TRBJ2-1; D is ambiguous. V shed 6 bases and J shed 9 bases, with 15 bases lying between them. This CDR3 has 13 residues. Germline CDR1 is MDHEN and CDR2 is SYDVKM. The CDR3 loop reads CASRPPPFREQFF. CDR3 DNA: TGTGCCAGCAGGCCTCCGCCCTTCCGTGAGCAGTTCTTC.

CDR3 coding DNA: TGTGCCTGGGGGGGCTCCCGGAGAGCTTTCTTT. Translated: CAWGGSRRAFF. V and J are TRBV30 and TRBJ1-1, with D tentatively TRBD1 (6 bases). V was cut by 5 bases and J by 10 bases, with 14 bases left in between. This CDR3 has 11 residues. Germline V gene sequence: CDR1 GTSNPN, CDR2 SVGIG (reference sequence).

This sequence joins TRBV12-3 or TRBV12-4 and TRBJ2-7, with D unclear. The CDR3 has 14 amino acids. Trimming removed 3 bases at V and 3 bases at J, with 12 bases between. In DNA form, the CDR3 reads TGTGCCAGCAGTTTCAATTACATACACTACGAGCAGTACTTC. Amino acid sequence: CASSFNYIHYEQYF.

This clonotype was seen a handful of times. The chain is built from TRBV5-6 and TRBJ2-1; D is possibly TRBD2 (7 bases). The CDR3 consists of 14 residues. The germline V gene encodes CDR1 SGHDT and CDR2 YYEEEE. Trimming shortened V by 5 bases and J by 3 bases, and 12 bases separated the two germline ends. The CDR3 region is CASRGGGLYNEQFF. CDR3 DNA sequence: TGTGCCAGCAGGGGCGGGGGCCTCTACAATGAGCAGTTCTTC.

The DNA of the CDR3 is TGCAGTGCTAGAGATTCCCACAGGGTTGAAAATTCACCCCTCCACTTT. Protein sequence: CSARDSHRVENSPLHF. The chain combines TRBV20-1 with TRBJ1-6; possible D gene TRBD1, 6 bases. The CDR3 has 16 residues. Germline V lookup: CDR1 DFQATT, CDR2 SNEGSKA (reference sequence). V lost 0 bases and J lost 7, with 16 bases in between.

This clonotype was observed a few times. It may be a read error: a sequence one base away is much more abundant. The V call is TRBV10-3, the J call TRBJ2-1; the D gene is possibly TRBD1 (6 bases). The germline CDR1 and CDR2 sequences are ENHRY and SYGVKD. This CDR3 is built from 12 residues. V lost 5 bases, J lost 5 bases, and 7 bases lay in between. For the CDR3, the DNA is TGTGCCATCAGTCAGGGGAACAATGAGCAGTTCTTC. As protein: CAISQGNNEQFF.

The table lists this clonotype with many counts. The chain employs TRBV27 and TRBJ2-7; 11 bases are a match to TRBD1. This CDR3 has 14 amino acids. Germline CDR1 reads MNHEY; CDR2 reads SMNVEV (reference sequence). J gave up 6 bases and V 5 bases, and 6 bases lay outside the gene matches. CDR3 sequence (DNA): TGTGCCAGCAGTCCCGGGACAGGGGGTGGCGAGCAGTACTTC. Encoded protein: CASSPGTGGGEQYF.

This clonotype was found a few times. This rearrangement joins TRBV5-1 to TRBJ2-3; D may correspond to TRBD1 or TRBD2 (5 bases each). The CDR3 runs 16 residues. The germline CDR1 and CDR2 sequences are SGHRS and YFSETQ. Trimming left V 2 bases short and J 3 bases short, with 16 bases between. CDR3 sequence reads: CASSLRGVVGTDTQYF. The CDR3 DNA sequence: TGCGCCAGCAGCTTACGAGGGGTGGTTGGGACAGATACGCAGTATTTT.

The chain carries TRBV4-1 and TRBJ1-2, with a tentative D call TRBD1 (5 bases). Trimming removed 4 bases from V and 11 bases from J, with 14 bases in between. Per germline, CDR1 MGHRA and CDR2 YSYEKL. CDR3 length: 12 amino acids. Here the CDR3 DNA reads TGCGCCAGCAGCCCCGGGGGGGTTCAGTACACCTTC. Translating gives CASSPGGVQYTF.

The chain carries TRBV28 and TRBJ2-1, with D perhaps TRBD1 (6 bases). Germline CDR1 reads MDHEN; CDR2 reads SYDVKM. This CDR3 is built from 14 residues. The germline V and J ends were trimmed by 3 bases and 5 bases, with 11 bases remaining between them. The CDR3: CASSFQDRDNEQFF. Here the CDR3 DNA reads TGTGCCAGCAGTTTTCAGGACAGAGACAATGAGCAGTTCTTC. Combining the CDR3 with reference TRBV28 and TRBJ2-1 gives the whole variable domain DVKVTQSSRYLVKRTGEKVFLECVQDMDHENMFWYRQDPGLGLRLIYFSYDVKMKEKGDIPEGYSVSREKKERFSLILESASTNQTSMYLCASSFQDRDNEQFFGPGTRLTVL.

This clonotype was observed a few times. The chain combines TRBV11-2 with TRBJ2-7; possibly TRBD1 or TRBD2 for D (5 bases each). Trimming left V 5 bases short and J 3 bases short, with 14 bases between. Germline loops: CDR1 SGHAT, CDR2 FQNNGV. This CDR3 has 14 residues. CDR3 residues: CASSGRDGDYEQYF. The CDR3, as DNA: TGTGCCAGCAGCGGCCGGGACGGGGACTACGAGCAGTACTTC.

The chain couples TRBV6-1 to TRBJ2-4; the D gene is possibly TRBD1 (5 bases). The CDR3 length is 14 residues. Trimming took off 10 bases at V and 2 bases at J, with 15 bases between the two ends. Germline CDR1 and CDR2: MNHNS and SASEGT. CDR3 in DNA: TGTGCCATCGACAGTCACTTAACCAAAAACATTCAGTACTTC. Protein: CAIDSHLTKNIQYF.